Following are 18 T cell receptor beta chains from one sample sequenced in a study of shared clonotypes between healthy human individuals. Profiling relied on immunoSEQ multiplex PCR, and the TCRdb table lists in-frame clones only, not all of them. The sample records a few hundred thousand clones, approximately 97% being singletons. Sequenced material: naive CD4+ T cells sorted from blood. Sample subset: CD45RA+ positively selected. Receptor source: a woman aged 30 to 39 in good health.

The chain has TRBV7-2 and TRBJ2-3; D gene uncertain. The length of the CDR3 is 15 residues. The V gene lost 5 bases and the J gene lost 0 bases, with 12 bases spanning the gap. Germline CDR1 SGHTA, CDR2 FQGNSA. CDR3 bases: TGTGCCAGCAGCCTCACCAGGCAGAGCACAGATACGCAGTATTTT. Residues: CASSLTRQSTDTQYF.

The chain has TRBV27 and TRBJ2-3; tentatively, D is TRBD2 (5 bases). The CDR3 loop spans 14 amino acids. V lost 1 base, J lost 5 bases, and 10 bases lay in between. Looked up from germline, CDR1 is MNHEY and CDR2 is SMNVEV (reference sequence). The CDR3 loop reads CASSLLRVGDTQYF. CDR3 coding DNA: TGTGCCAGCAGTTTATTGAGGGTGGGAGATACGCAGTATTTT.

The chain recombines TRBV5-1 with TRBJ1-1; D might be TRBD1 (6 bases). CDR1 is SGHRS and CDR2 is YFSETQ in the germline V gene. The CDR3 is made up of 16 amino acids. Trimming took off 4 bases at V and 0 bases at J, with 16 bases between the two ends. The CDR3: CASSINRDTLNTEAFF. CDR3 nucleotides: TGCGCCAGCAGCATAAACCGGGACACCTTGAACACTGAAGCTTTCTTT.

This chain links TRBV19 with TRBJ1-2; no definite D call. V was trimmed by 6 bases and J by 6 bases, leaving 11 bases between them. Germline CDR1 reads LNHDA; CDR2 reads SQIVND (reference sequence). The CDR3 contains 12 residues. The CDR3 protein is CASSRGENGYTF. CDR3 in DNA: TGTGCCAGTAGCCGTGGGGAGAATGGCTACACCTTC.

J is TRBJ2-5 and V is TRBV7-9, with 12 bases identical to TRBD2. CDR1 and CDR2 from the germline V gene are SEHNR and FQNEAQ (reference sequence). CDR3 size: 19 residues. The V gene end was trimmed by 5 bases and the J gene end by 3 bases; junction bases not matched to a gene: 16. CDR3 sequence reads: CASSPALRTSGNLKETQYF. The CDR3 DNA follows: TGTGCCAGCAGCCCCGCCCTTAGGACTAGCGGGAATTTAAAAGAGACCCAGTACTTC.

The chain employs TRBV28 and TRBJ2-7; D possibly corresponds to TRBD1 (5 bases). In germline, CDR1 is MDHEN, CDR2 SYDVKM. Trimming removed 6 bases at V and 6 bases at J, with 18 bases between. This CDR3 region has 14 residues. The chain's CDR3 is CASSPDSIGSEQYF. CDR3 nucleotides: TGTGCCAGCAGCCCTGACAGTATCGGGTCCGAGCAGTACTTC. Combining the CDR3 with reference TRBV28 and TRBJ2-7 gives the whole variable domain DVKVTQSSRYLVKRTGEKVFLECVQDMDHENMFWYRQDPGLGLRLIYFSYDVKMKEKGDIPEGYSVSREKKERFSLILESASTNQTSMYLCASSPDSIGSEQYFGPGTRLTVT.

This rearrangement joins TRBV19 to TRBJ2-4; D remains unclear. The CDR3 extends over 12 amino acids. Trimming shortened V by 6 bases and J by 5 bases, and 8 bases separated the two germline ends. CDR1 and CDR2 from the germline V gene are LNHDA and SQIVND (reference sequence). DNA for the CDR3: TGTGCCAGTAGGGGTTGGGAAAACATTCAGTACTTC. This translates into CASRGWENIQYF.

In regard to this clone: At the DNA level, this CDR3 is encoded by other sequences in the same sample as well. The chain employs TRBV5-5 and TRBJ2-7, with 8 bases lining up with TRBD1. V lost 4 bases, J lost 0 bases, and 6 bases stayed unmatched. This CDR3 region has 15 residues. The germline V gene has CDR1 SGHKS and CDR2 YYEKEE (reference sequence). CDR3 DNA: TGTGCCAGCAGCCTTGCGGGGACAGGCTCCTACGAGCAGTACTTC. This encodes CASSLAGTGSYEQYF.

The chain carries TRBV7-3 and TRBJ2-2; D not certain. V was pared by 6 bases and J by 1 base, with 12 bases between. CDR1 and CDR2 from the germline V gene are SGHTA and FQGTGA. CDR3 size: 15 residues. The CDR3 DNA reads TGTGCCAGCAGACCCGGGCTAGGGAACACCGGGGAGCTGTTTTTT. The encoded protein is CASRPGLGNTGELFF.

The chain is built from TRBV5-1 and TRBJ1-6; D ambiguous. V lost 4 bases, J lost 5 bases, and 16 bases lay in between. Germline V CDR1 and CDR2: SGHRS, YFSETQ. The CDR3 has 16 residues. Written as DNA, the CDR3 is TGCGCCAGCAGCCTCGAGGCGGGAGTAAATAATTCACCCCTCCACTTT. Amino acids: CASSLEAGVNNSPLHF. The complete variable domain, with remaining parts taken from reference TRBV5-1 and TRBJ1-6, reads KAGVTQTPRYLIKTRGQQVTLSCSPISGHRSVSWYQQTPGQGLQFLFEYFSETQRNKGNFPGRFSGRQFSNSRSEMNVSTLELGDSALYLCASSLEAGVNNSPLHFGNGTRLTVT.

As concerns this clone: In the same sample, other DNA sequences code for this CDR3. In DNA, the CDR3 is TGTGCCAGCAGCAGCCAGGGGTCCTACGAGCAGTACTTC. This gives the protein CASSSQGSYEQYF. The chain is built from TRBV28 and TRBJ2-7; D might be TRBD1 (6 bases). Looked up from germline, CDR1 is MDHEN and CDR2 is SYDVKM. This CDR3 is 13 amino acids long. Trimming pared 6 bases from V and 1 base from J, leaving 10 bases between.

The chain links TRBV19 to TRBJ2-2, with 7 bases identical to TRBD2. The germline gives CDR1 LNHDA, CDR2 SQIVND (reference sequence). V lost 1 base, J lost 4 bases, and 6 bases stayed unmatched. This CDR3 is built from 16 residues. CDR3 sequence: CASSIGGSRVTGELFF. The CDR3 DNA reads TGTGCCAGTAGTATAGGCGGGAGCAGGGTCACCGGGGAGCTGTTTTTT.

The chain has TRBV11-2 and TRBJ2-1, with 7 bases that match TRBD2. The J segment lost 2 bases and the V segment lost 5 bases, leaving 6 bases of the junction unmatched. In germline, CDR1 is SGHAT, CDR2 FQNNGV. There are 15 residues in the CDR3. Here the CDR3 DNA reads TGTGCCAGCAGCCCCGTAGCGGGCGCCTACAATGAGCAGTTCTTC. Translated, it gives CASSPVAGAYNEQFF.

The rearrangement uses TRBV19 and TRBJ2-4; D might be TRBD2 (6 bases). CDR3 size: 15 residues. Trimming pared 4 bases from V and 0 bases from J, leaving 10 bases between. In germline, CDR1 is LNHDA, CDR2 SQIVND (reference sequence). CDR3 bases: TGTGCCAGTAGTACCCCGGGACTAGCCAAAAACATTCAGTACTTC. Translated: CASSTPGLAKNIQYF.

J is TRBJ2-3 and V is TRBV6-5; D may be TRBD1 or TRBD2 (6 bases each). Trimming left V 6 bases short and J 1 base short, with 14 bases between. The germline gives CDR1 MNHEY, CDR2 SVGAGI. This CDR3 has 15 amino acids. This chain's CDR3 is CASRSRGHGTDTQYF. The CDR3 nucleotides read TGTGCCAGCAGGAGCCGGGGGCACGGCACAGATACGCAGTATTTT.

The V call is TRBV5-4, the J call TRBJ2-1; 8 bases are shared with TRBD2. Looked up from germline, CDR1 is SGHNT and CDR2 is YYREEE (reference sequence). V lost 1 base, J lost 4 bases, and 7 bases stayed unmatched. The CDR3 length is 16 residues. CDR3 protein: CASSLLSVAGYNEQFF. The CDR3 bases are TGTGCCAGCAGCTTGCTCTCGGTAGCGGGATACAATGAGCAGTTCTTC.

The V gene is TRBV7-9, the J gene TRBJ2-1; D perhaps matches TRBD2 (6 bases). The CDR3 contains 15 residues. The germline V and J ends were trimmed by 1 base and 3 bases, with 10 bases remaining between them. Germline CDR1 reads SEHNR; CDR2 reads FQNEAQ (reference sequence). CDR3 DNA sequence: TGTGCCAGCAGCTTAGAGGGGAGGTTCTACAATGAGCAGTTCTTC. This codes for CASSLEGRFYNEQFF.

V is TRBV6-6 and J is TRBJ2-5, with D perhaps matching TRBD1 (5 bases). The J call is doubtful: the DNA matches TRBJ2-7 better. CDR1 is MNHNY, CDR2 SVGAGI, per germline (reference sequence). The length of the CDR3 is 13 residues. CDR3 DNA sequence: TGTGCCAGCAAGCCACAGGCCTCCTACGAGCAGTACTTC. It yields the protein CASKPQASYEQYF.